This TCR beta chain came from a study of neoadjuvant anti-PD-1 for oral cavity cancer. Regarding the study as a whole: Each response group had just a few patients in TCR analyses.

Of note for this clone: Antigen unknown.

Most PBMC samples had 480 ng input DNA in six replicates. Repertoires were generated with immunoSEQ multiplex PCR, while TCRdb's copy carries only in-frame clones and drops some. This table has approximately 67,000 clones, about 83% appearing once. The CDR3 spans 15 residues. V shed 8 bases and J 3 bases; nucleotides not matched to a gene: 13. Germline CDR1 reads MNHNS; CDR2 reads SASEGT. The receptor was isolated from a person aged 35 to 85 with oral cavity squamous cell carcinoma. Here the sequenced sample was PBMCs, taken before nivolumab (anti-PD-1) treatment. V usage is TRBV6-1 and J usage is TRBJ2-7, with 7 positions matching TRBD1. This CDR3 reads CASSRDGAGGYEQYF. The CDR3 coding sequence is TGTGCCAGCTCCCGAGACGGAGCAGGGGGCTACGAGCAGTACTTC.